This TCR beta chain stems from a study of CD8 T cells in Susac syndrome. Through negative isolation, CD4+ and CD8+ T cells were obtained, while TEMRA cells were enriched using FACS. This CDR3 contains 12 residues. V lost 4 bases to trimming and J lost 8 bases, with 8 bases between them. It was with random hexamers that roughly 0.45 to 1 ug RNA was reverse transcribed. Across 54 Vbeta and 13 Jbeta, immunoSEQ multiplex PCR amplified TCR beta CDR3. TCRdb re-called the immunoSEQ multiplex PCR reads through MiXCR, storing one row per CDR3 protein. The repertoire has roughly 120,000 distinct CDR3 sequences, around 96% of them found once; the top ten carry roughly 0.091%.

The rearrangement joins TRBV23-1 to TRBJ1-4, with D possibly TRBD1 on 5 matching bases. TRBV23-1 is an ORF, and what it does is uncertain. The clonotype was recovered from a human donor in good health. Sequenced input: CD4+ T cells from PBMCs. This CDR3 is CASSPHREKLFF. As DNA, the CDR3 is TGCGCCAGCAGTCCTCACAGGGAAAAACTGTTTTTT.